This T cell receptor (beta chain) was identified during a study of tumor T cells in aggressive B-cell lymphoma. Here immunoSEQ multiplex PCR was the method, and the copy in TCRdb shows in-frame clones only, minus some. The table records approximately 12,000 clones, 89% of them present only once. This CDR3 has 13 residues. Germline assignment: CDR1 SQVTM and CDR2 ANQGSEA. V trimming: 7 bases; J trimming: 7 bases; junction bases outside the gene matches: 13. The TCR originated in an adult with diffuse large B cell lymphoma. The chain links TRBV29-1 to TRBJ2-7; 7 nucleotides align to TRBD2. The sample comprised tumor tissue. The CDR3 sequence: CSGRFTGAGEQYF. In DNA form, the CDR3 reads TGCAGCGGCCGATTCACGGGAGCGGGAGAGCAGTACTTC.